These 9 T cell receptor beta chains came from one sample sequenced in a study of T cells in Graves' hyperthyroidism and ophthalmopathy. Using RNA transcripts as the source, TCR beta CDR3 regions were amplified. Primed by the HTBI set, a first-round RT-PCR was run on the TCR CDR3. Each CDR3 protein gets one entry after TCRdb re-called the multiplex PCR reads with MiXCR. The sample consists of some 350,000 distinct CDR3 sequences, more than 15% of them appearing once. Specimen: blood. Source of these receptors: a woman aged 18-35 years with Graves' hyperthyroidism that later progressed to Graves' ophthalmopathy.

CDR3 sequence reads: CSARDIGGRKTQYF. The CDR3 DNA reads as TGCAGTGCTAGAGATATAGGCGGGAGGAAGACCCAGTACTTC. The gene calls are TRBV20-1 and TRBJ2-5, with 8 nucleotides matching TRBD2. Germline loops: CDR1 DFQATT, CDR2 SNEGSKA (reference sequence). CDR3 length equals 14 residues. The J segment lost 6 bases and the V segment lost 0 bases, leaving 6 bases of the junction unmatched.

V and J are TRBV24-1 and TRBJ1-5; 7 nucleotides align to TRBD1. With 4 bases clipped from V and 6 bases from J, the junction kept 8 bases outside the gene matches. The CDR3 is 15 residues long. CDR1 and CDR2 from the germline V gene are KGHDR and SFDVKD. The DNA of the CDR3 is TGTGCCACCAGTGACGACAGGGCGAGTGGTCAGCCCCAGCATTTT. This codes for CATSDDRASGQPQHF.

This clonotype has just a few counts. This rearrangement joins TRBV5-4 to TRBJ2-3, with 11 bases identical to TRBD2. This CDR3 has 16 residues. Germline V gene sequence: CDR1 SGHNT, CDR2 YYREEE (reference sequence). V was pared by 4 bases and J by 3 bases, with 7 bases of the junction left unmatched. The CDR3 DNA is TGTGCCAGCAGCCTAGGGACTAGCGGAGTTACAGATACGCAGTATTTT. Translating it yields CASSLGTSGVTDTQYF.

This sequence joins TRBV6-1 and TRBJ1-3; D not resolved. Trimming left V 6 bases short and J 4 bases short, with 13 bases between. Germline CDR1 MNHNS, CDR2 SASEGT. This CDR3 is 14 amino acids long. In nucleotides, the CDR3 is TGTGCCAGCAGGTCATCCCGGGCCGGAAACACCATATATTTT. Translating it yields CASRSSRAGNTIYF.

This clonotype was counted between two and nine times. The chain combines TRBV9 with TRBJ2-1, with D perhaps matching TRBD2 (6 bases). The CDR3 contains 16 residues. V gave up 0 bases and J gave up 0 bases, with 10 bases separating them. CDR1 SGDLS and CDR2 YYNGEE come from the germline V gene. CDR3 loop: CASSVGSGVSYNEQFF. CDR3 nucleotides: TGTGCCAGCAGCGTAGGGTCGGGAGTCTCCTACAATGAGCAGTTCTTC.

This clonotype was counted once. The rearrangement uses TRBV7-3 and TRBJ1-1, with unresolved D. This CDR3 has 13 amino acids. V lost 2 bases, J lost 3 bases, and 7 bases lay in between. From germline, CDR1 is SGHTA and CDR2 FQGTGA. The CDR3 here is CASSLYLHTEAFF. DNA for the CDR3: TGTGCCAGCAGCTTATATCTTCACACTGAAGCTTTCTTT. The full variable domain, rest sourced from reference TRBV7-3 and TRBJ1-1, is GAGVSQTPSNKVTEKGKYVELRCDPISGHTALYWYRQSLGQGPEFLIYFQGTGAADDSGLPNDRFFAVRPEGSVSTLKIQRTERGDSAVYLCASSLYLHTEAFFGQGTRLTVV.

This clonotype occurred many times. The chain combines TRBV30 with TRBJ1-2; D ambiguous. Germline V gene sequence: CDR1 GTSNPN, CDR2 SVGIG (reference sequence). With 0 bases removed from V and 0 bases from J, the gap between germline ends came to 5 bases. This CDR3 is built from 13 residues. In nucleotides, the CDR3 is TGTGCCTGGAGTGTTTGGACTAACTATGGCTACACCTTC. Translated: CAWSVWTNYGYTF.

This clonotype was seen at least ten times. In DNA form, the CDR3 reads TGTGCCAGCAGCTCCCGGACAGATCTCACAGATACGCAGTATTTT. Translation: CASSSRTDLTDTQYF. The rearrangement joins TRBV7-9 to TRBJ2-3; TRBD1 might be the D (6 bases). The V end was cut by 4 bases, the J end by 2 bases, with 13 bases between. Per germline, CDR1 SEHNR and CDR2 FQNEAQ (reference sequence). The CDR3 length is 15 residues.

The CDR3 loop reads CASSLRARPNYGYTF. CDR3 sequence (DNA): TGTGCCAGCAGTTTAAGAGCCAGGCCAAACTATGGCTACACCTTC. The gene calls are TRBV27 and TRBJ1-2; no firm D call. Trimming cost V 2 bases and J 2 bases, with 12 bases left between them. The CDR3 length is 15 residues. The germline CDR1 and CDR2 sequences are MNHEY and SMNVEV (reference sequence).